This T cell receptor (beta chain) was recovered during a study of cytomegalovirus exposure and HLA in healthy donors. Findings of the study overall: Because they were indistinguishable, some V segments, including TRBV6-2 and TRBV6-3, were excluded.

This clone appeared once. Its antigen is unidentified. V was clipped by 5 bases and J by 0 bases; unmatched bases: 6. This CDR3 is 17 amino acids long. Germline V gives CDR1 MDHEN, CDR2 SYDVKM. Both 60 Vbeta primers and 13 Jbeta primers went into the PCR. Methods used by the authors: The count from a later analysis was 79 million or so unique TCR beta chains, some 12 million of them shared. The protocol was immunoSEQ multiplex PCR, while the TCRdb copy is restricted to in-frame clones and leaves out a portion. V and J calls and clone size are those listed in that table; D and trimming were worked out from the DNA. Counted here are about 150,000 clones, around 75% occurring once; the ten biggest clones make up around 3.1%.

The V and J genes are TRBV28 and TRBJ1-6; 8 positions agree with TRBD1. The sequencing sample was made of PBMCs. This TCR came from a male donor in good health and CMV-seronegative. CDR3 nucleotide sequence: TGTGCCAGCAGTCCAGCAGGGGGCGGCTCCTATAATTCACCCCTCCACTTT. As protein: CASSPAGGGSYNSPLHF.